These 26 T cell receptor beta chains share one sample of origin, sequenced in a study of shared clonotypes between healthy human individuals. Libraries were prepared by immunoSEQ multiplex PCR; TCRdb keeps only in-frame clonotypes and omits some of them. Among fewer than 350,000 clones, over 75% were seen once, and the ten largest hold about 16%. Sequencing used memory CD8+ T cells sorted from blood. Indicated subset: CD45RO+ cells pooled with CCR7-negative TemRA cells. The receptor source for this set is a man between 18 and 29 years old in good health.

This clone has just one count. The chain recombines TRBV10-1 with TRBJ2-7; the match to TRBD2 covers 10 bases. The CDR3 contains 15 residues. CDR1 is WNHNN and CDR2 is SYGVQD in the germline V gene (reference sequence). V shed 4 bases and J 3 bases; nucleotides not matched to a gene: 6. The CDR3 sequence is CASSGGGTSVYEQYF. The CDR3 nucleotides read TGCGCCAGCAGTGGAGGGGGGACTAGCGTCTACGAGCAGTACTTC.

V usage is TRBV7-9 and J usage is TRBJ2-5; tentatively, D is TRBD2 (5 bases). The V and J ends lost 8 bases and 5 bases respectively, with 15 bases between them. Germline assignment: CDR1 SEHNR and CDR2 FQNEAQ (reference sequence). This CDR3 comprises 13 residues. Written as DNA, the CDR3 is TGTGCCAGCGATCGAGCTCCGGGGGAGACCCAGTACTTC. Its translation is CASDRAPGETQYF.

The table lists this clone with many counts. The gene calls are TRBV2 and TRBJ2-7; maybe TRBD1 (5 bases). Germline CDR1 reads SNHLY; CDR2 reads FYNNEI. The CDR3 consists of 10 residues. V lost 7 bases and J 5 bases, leaving 6 bases between the germline ends. CDR3 amino acids: CASIRDEQYF. The CDR3, as DNA: TGTGCCAGCATCAGGGACGAGCAGTACTTC. Supplemented by reference TRBV2 and TRBJ2-7, the full variable domain reads EPEVTQTPSHQVTQMGQEVILRCVPISNHLYFYWYRQILGQKVEFLVSFYNNEISEKSEIFDDQFSVERPDGSNFTLKIRSTKLEDSAMYFCASIRDEQYFGPGTRLTVT.

The chain has TRBV27 and TRBJ2-1, with D hard to call. CDR3 length: 12 residues. Trimming removed 4 bases at V and 6 bases at J, with 7 bases between. Germline assignment: CDR1 MNHEY and CDR2 SMNVEV (reference sequence). The CDR3 region is CASSSQSNEQFF. The CDR3 DNA is TGTGCCAGCAGTTCACAATCCAATGAGCAGTTCTTC.

The chain uses TRBV6-5 and TRBJ2-1; 11 nucleotides agree with TRBD2. The CDR3 covers 14 residues. Germline V gene sequence: CDR1 MNHEY, CDR2 SVGAGI. V trimming: 6 bases; J trimming: 2 bases; junction bases outside the gene matches: 0. CDR3 region: CASRTSGAYNEQFF. The CDR3 nucleotides read TGTGCCAGCAGGACTAGCGGGGCCTACAATGAGCAGTTCTTC.

The CDR3 loop reads CASSFGGALGYTF. The CDR3 region has the DNA TGCGCCAGCAGCTTCGGCGGGGCCCTTGGCTACACCTTC. The chain carries TRBV5-1 and TRBJ1-2; possible D gene TRBD1, 5 bases. The V end lost 2 bases, the J end lost 7 bases, and 12 bases lay between the germline ends. CDR1 and CDR2 from the germline V gene are SGHRS and YFSETQ. The CDR3 covers 13 residues.

This clone has only a few counts. The V and J genes are TRBV9 and TRBJ2-3; 9 bases are shared with TRBD1. The germline V gene has CDR1 SGDLS and CDR2 YYNGEE. V shed 0 bases and J 6 bases; nucleotides not matched to a gene: 8. The CDR3 sequence is 16 residues long. The CDR3 bases are TGTGCCAGCAGCGTAGGCGGGACAGGGCTTTTCGATACGCAGTATTTT. Translated: CASSVGGTGLFDTQYF.

The chain is built from TRBV27 and TRBJ2-7, with 9 bases matching TRBD1. The ends lost 2 bases at V and 5 bases at J; junction bases unmatched: 7. The CDR3 runs to 15 residues. The germline V gene has CDR1 MNHEY and CDR2 SMNVEV (reference sequence). The CDR3 spells CASSLRGQGFHEQYF. CDR3 bases: TGTGCCAGCAGTTTAAGGGGACAGGGTTTCCACGAGCAGTACTTC.

The rearrangement joins TRBV7-9 to TRBJ1-2; TRBD1 might be the D (5 bases). The CDR3 length is 15 residues. V gave up 4 bases and J gave up 8 bases, with 20 bases separating them. Germline assignment: CDR1 SEHNR and CDR2 FQNEAQ (reference sequence). In DNA, the CDR3 is TGTGCCAGCAGCTCCGAGGCCGGGACGCCGGGGGGCTACACCTTC. As protein: CASSSEAGTPGGYTF.

The chain is built from TRBV6-5 and TRBJ2-7; 8 bases are a match to TRBD1. V trimming: 0 bases; J trimming: 2 bases; junction bases outside the gene matches: 3. The CDR3 covers 15 residues. Per the germline V gene, CDR1 is MNHEY and CDR2 is SVGAGI. CDR3 nucleotides: TGTGCCAGCAGTTACTCTCCGGACAGGGCCTACGAGCAGTACTTC. Protein product: CASSYSPDRAYEQYF.

The genes are TRBV6-5 and TRBJ2-7; 7 bases fit TRBD1. The CDR3 loop spans 15 amino acids. Germline values: CDR1 MNHEY, CDR2 SVGAGI. V trimming: 6 bases; J trimming: 1 base; junction bases outside the gene matches: 9. The CDR3 DNA follows: TGTGCCAGCAGGCCAGACCGACAGGGATCCTACGAGCAGTACTTC. As protein: CASRPDRQGSYEQYF.

The chain has TRBV30 and TRBJ2-7, with 10 bases aligning to TRBD2. The CDR3 is made up of 15 amino acids. J gave up 3 bases and V 2 bases, and 7 bases lay outside the gene matches. Germline-derived CDR1 and CDR2 are GTSNPN and SVGIG (reference sequence). For the CDR3, the DNA is TGTGCCTGGAGTCCAGGACTAGCGGAGGACTACGAGCAGTACTTC. This sequence encodes CAWSPGLAEDYEQYF.

In the case of this clone: Other DNA sequences in the sample encode the same CDR3. The rearrangement joins TRBV13 to TRBJ2-7; TRBD1 aligns across 8 bases. V lost 3 bases and J lost 4; bases outside the gene matches: 5. The length of the CDR3 is 14 residues. Germline-derived CDR1 and CDR2 are PRHDT and FYEKMQ (reference sequence). CDR3 DNA sequence: TGTGCCAGCAGCTTCCAGGGGGCGGCTTACGAGCAGTACTTC. Its translation: CASSFQGAAYEQYF.

This clone is a singleton in its sample. The rearrangement uses TRBV18 and TRBJ2-7; D perhaps matches TRBD1 (6 bases). Trimming removed 6 bases at V and 2 bases at J, with 14 bases between. CDR1 and CDR2 (germline): KGHSH, LQKENI. This CDR3 region has 14 residues. The CDR3 region is CASSLGGGTYEQYF. The CDR3 DNA reads TGTGCCAGCTCGCTAGGTGGGGGCACCTACGAGCAGTACTTC. Full variable domain (outside the CDR3, taken from reference TRBV18 and TRBJ2-7): NAGVMQNPRHLVRRRGQEARLRCSPMKGHSHVYWYRQLPEEGLKFMVYLQKENIIDESGMPKERFSAEFPKEGPSILRIQQVVRGDSAAYFCASSLGGGTYEQYFGPGTRLTVT.

This chain links TRBV2 with TRBJ2-7; the D is unclear. The V end was cut by 3 bases, the J end by 6 bases, with 9 bases between. CDR3 length: 12 residues. Germline V gene data show CDR1 as SNHLY and CDR2 as FYNNEI. DNA for the CDR3: TGTGCCAGCAGTGAGCAGTCAGCCGAGCAGTACTTC. Encoded protein: CASSEQSAEQYF.

Only a few counts were recorded for this clone. V is TRBV30 and J is TRBJ1-5; D uncertain. V was clipped by 1 base and J by 5 bases, with 9 bases between them. The CDR3 consists of 13 residues. Germline CDR1 and CDR2: GTSNPN and SVGIG (reference sequence). The CDR3 region is CAWSGDWDQPQHF. The CDR3 DNA reads TGTGCCTGGAGTGGCGATTGGGATCAGCCCCAGCATTTT.

The chain combines TRBV27 with TRBJ2-7, with a possible D match to TRBD1 (6 bases). The length of the CDR3 is 15 residues. Germline loops: CDR1 MNHEY, CDR2 SMNVEV (reference sequence). V was cut by 5 bases and J by 1 base, with 15 bases left in between. CDR3 bases: TGTGCCAGCAGTCTCTCCCCCGGGACATCCTACGAGCAGTACTTC. Its translation is CASSLSPGTSYEQYF.

This chain joins TRBV9 and TRBJ1-2, with D possibly TRBD1 on 6 matching bases. The CDR3 sequence is 14 residues long. Trimming took off 3 bases at V and 2 bases at J, with 11 bases between the two ends. CDR1 and CDR2 (germline): SGDLS, YYNGEE. The CDR3 region has the DNA TGTGCCAGCAGCGAGACGACAGGAAACTATGGCTACACCTTC. Its protein is CASSETTGNYGYTF.

V gene TRBV6-5 combines with J gene TRBJ2-1; a weak D match, TRBD1 (6 bases). The CDR3 length is 14 residues. The V gene's germline CDR1 is MNHEY and CDR2 SVGAGI. V lost 10 bases and J 5 bases, leaving 18 bases between the germline ends. The CDR3: CATQGVGTHNEQFF. CDR3 nucleotide sequence: TGTGCCACCCAAGGGGTCGGGACACACAATGAGCAGTTCTTC.

This clone was observed a few times. The CDR3 sequence is CASSLSSSYNEQFF. DNA of the CDR3: TGTGCCAGCAGCTTATCTAGCTCCTACAATGAGCAGTTCTTC. The chain carries TRBV7-9 and TRBJ2-1; no clear D. The CDR3 sequence is 14 residues long. Germline lookup yields CDR1 SEHNR and CDR2 FQNEAQ (reference sequence). Trimming took 2 bases from V and 0 from J, leaving 5 bases between them.

The chain is built from TRBV19 and TRBJ2-7; D possibly corresponds to TRBD2 (6 bases). The V gene lost 3 bases and the J gene lost 0 bases, with 9 bases spanning the gap. Germline V lookup: CDR1 LNHDA, CDR2 SQIVND (reference sequence). CDR3 length: 14 amino acids. CDR3 protein: CASSIIGGSYEQYF. The CDR3, as DNA: TGTGCCAGTAGTATTATCGGGGGCTCCTACGAGCAGTACTTC.

In this sample, this clone turned up once. V and J are TRBV7-9 and TRBJ2-2; 12 bases are a match to TRBD2. Per germline, CDR1 SEHNR and CDR2 FQNEAQ (reference sequence). This CDR3 region has 19 residues. The V gene end was trimmed by 3 bases and the J gene end by 7 bases; junction bases not matched to a gene: 15. The CDR3 nucleotides are TGTGCCAGCAGCTTGGCTAGCGGGAGGGCCGTACAATGGGGCGGGGAGCTGTTTTTT. Its protein is CASSLASGRAVQWGGELFF. Supplemented by reference TRBV7-9 and TRBJ2-2, the full variable domain reads DTGVSQNPRHKITKRGQNVTFRCDPISEHNRLYWYRQTLGQGPEFLTYFQNEAQLEKSRLLSDRFSAERPKGSFSTLEIQRTEQGDSAMYLCASSLASGRAVQWGGELFFGEGSRLTVL.

The chain joins TRBV11-2 to TRBJ2-7; D not resolved. This CDR3 region has 14 residues. The germline V gene encodes CDR1 SGHAT and CDR2 FQNNGV. Trimming took 1 base from V and 1 from J, leaving 8 bases between them. The CDR3 DNA sequence: TGTGCCAGCAGCTTAGCGGACCAGTCCTACGAGCAGTACTTC. Its translation is CASSLADQSYEQYF.

V is TRBV12-5 and J is TRBJ2-5; 7 bases agree with TRBD1. After removal of 1 base from V and 1 base from J, the junction contained 3 bases not matched to a gene. This CDR3 is 15 amino acids long. CDR1 is LGHNT and CDR2 is FRNRAP in the germline V gene. DNA for the CDR3: TGTGCTAGTGGTTTGGGGGACAGCCCCCAAGAGACCCAGTACTTC. Translated, it gives CASGLGDSPQETQYF.

V is TRBV4-1 and J is TRBJ2-2; 9 bases align to TRBD1. The J segment lost 3 bases and the V segment lost 4 bases, leaving 3 bases of the junction unmatched. The germline V gene encodes CDR1 MGHRA and CDR2 YSYEKL. This CDR3 comprises 15 residues. The chain's CDR3 is CASSLQGADTGELFF. In DNA, the CDR3 is TGCGCCAGCAGCCTACAGGGGGCGGACACCGGGGAGCTGTTTTTT.

This chain links TRBV9 with TRBJ2-7; perhaps TRBD2 as D (5 bases). The ends were cut back, 0 bases at V and 2 bases at J, with 12 bases in the middle. Germline assignment: CDR1 SGDLS and CDR2 YYNGEE. There are 15 residues in the CDR3. The CDR3 nucleotides read TGTGCCAGCAGCGTAGAGGACTCCCCGCCCTACGAGCAGTACTTC. Translation gives CASSVEDSPPYEQYF.